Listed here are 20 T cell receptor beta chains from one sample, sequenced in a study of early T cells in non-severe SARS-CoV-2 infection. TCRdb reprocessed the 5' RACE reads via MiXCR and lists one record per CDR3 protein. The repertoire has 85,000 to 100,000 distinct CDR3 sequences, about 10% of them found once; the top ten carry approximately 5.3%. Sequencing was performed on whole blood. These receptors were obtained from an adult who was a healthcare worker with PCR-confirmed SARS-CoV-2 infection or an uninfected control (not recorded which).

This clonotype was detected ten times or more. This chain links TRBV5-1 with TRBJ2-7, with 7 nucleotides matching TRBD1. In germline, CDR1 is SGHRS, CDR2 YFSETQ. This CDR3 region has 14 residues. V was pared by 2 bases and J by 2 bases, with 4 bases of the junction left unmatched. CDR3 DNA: TGCGCCAGCAGCTTCAGGACAGGCGCCTACGAGCAGTACTTC. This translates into CASSFRTGAYEQYF.

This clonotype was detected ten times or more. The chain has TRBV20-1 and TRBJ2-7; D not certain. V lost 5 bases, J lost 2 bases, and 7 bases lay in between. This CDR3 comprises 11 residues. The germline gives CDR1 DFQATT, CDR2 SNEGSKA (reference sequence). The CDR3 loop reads CSAPLTYEQYF. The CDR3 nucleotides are TGCAGTGCTCCCCTAACCTACGAGCAGTACTTC.

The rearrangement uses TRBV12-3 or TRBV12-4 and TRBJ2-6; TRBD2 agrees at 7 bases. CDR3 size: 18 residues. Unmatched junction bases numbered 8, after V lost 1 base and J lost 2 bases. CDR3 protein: CASSLVAGDRPGANVLTF. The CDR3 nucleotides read TGTGCCAGCAGTTTAGTTGCGGGAGATCGGCCTGGGGCCAACGTCCTGACTTTC.

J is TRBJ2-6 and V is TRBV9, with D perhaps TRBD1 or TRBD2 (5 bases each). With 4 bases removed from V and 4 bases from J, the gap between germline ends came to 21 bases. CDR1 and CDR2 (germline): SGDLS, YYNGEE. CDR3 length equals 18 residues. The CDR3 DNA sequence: TGTGCCAGCAGCCTACCGGGACCAGGGACGTCAGGGGCCAACGTCCTGACTTTC. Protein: CASSLPGPGTSGANVLTF. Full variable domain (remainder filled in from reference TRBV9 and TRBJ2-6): DSGVTQTPKHLITATGQRVTLRCSPRSGDLSVYWYQQSLDQGLQFLIQYYNGEERAKGNILERFSAQQFPDLHSELNLSSLELGDSALYFCASSLPGPGTSGANVLTFGAGSRLTVL.

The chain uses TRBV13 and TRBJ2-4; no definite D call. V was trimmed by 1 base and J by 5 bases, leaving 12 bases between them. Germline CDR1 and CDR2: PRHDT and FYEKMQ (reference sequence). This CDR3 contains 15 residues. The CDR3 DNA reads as TGTGCCAGCAGCTTAGTTGCTACAAAAGAAAACATTCAGTACTTC. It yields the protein CASSLVATKENIQYF.

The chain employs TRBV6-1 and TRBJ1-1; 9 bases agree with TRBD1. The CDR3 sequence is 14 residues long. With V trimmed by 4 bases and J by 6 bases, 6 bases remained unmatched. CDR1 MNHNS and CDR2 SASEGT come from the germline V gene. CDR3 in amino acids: CASSAGTGNSEAFF. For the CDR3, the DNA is TGTGCCAGCAGTGCCGGGACAGGGAATTCTGAAGCTTTCTTT.

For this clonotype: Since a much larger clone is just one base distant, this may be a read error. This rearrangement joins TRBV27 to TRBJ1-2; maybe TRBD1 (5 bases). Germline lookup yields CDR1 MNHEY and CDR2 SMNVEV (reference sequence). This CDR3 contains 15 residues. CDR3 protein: CASSLSNSGSYGHTF. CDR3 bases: TGTGCCAGCAGTTTATCCAACTCAGGGAGCTATGGCCACACCTTC.

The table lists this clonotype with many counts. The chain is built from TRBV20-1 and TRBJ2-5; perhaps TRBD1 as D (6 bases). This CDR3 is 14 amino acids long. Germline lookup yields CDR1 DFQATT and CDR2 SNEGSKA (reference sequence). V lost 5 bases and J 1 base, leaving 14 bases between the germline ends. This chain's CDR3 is CSAGPPGVQETQYF. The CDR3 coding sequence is TGCAGTGCTGGACCGCCAGGGGTCCAAGAGACCCAGTACTTC.

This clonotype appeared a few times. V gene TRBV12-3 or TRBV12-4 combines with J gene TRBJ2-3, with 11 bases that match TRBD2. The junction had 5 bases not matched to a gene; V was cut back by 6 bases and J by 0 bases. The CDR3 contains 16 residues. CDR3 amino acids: CASRSGTSGSTDTQYF. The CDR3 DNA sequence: TGTGCCAGCAGATCCGGGACTAGCGGCAGCACAGATACGCAGTATTTT.

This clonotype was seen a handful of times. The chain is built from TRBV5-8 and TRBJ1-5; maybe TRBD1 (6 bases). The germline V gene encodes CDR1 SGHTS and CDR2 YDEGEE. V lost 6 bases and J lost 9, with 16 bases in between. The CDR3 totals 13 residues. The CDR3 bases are TGTGCCAGCAACGACAGGCCCTCGAGGCCCCAGCATTTT. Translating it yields CASNDRPSRPQHF.

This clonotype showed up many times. CDR3 loop: CASSVAGHYNSPLHF. The CDR3 nucleotides are TGTGCCAGCAGCGTAGCGGGACATTATAATTCACCCCTCCACTTT. This chain joins TRBV9 and TRBJ1-6; TRBD1 might be the D (6 bases). Germline V gene data show CDR1 as SGDLS and CDR2 as YYNGEE. V was clipped by 0 bases and J by 4 bases, with 8 bases between them. The CDR3 is 15 amino acids.

The CDR3 spells CASSVGLGSEAFF. DNA for the CDR3: TGTGCCAGCAGCGTAGGACTGGGATCTGAAGCTTTCTTT. The chain links TRBV9 to TRBJ1-1; unclear D gene. Germline CDR1 reads SGDLS; CDR2 reads YYNGEE. This CDR3 comprises 13 residues. Trimming removed 0 bases from V and 6 bases from J, with 9 bases in between.

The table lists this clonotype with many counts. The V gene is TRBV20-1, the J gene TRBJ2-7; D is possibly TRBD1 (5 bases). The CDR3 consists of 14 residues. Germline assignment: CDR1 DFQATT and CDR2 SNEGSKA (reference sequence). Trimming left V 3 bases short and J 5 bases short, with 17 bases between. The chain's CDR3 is CSASGRVFRDEQYF. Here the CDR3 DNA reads TGCAGTGCTAGTGGCAGGGTGTTTCGTGACGAGCAGTACTTC.

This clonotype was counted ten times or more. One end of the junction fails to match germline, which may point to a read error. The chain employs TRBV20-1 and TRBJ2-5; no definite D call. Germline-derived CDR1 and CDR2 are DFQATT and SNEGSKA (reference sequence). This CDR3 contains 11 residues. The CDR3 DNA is TGCAGTGCTCCAGGACCCATAAGAGTGTCCTTC. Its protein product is CSAPGPIRVSF.

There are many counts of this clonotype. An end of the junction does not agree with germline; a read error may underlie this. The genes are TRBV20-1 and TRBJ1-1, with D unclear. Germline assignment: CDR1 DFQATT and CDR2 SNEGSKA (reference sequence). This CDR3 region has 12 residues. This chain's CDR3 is CSAEEVSTAAFF. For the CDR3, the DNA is TGCAGTGCGGAGGAGGTGAGCACTGCAGCTTTCTTT.

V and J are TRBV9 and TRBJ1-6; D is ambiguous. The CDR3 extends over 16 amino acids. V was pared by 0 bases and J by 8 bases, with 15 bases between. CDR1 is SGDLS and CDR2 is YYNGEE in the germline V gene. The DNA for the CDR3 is TGTGCCAGCAGCGTAGACAGTCACAATTATTATTCACCCCTCCACTTT. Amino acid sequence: CASSVDSHNYYSPLHF.

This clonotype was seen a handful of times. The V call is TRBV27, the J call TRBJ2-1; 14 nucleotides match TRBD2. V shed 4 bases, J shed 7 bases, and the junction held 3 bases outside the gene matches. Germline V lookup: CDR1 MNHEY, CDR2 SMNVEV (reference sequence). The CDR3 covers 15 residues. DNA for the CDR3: TGTGCCAGCAGTTCTAGACTAGCGGGAGGGAATGAGCAGTTCTTC. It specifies CASSSRLAGGNEQFF.

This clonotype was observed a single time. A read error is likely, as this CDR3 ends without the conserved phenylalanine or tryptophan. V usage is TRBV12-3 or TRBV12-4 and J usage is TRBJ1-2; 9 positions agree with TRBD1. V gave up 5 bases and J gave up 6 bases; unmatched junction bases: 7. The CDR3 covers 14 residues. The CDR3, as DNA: TGTGCCAGCAGTACTGACAGGGGGACGAATGGCTACACCATC. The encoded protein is CASSTDRGTNGYTI.

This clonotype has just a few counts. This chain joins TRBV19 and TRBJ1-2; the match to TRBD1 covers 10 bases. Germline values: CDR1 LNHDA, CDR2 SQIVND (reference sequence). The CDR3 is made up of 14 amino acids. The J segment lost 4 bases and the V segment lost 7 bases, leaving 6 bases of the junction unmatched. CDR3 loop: CASTFGQGGYGYTF. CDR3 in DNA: TGTGCCAGTACCTTTGGACAGGGGGGCTATGGCTACACCTTC. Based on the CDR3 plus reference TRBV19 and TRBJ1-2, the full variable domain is DGGITQSPKYLFRKEGQNVTLSCEQNLNHDAMYWYRQDPGQGLRLIYYSQIVNDFQKGDIAEGYSVSREKKESFPLTVTSAQKNPTAFYLCASTFGQGGYGYTFGSGTRLTVV.

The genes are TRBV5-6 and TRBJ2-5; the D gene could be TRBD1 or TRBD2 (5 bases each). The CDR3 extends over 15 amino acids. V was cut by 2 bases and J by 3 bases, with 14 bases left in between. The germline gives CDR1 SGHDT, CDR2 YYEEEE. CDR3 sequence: CASSLLGAGKETQYF. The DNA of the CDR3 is TGTGCCAGCAGCTTACTAGGGGCAGGGAAAGAGACCCAGTACTTC.